The clone carrying this T cell receptor beta chain occurred many times. Its antigen is not identified. By 5'RACE template switching, TCR cDNA was produced, with a universal primer site and UMIs added in the process. TCRdb re-called the 5' RACE reads with MiXCR, one entry per CDR3 protein. Of approximately 74,000 distinct CDR3 sequences in the sample, approximately 6.2% were seen once. The V gene end was trimmed by 2 bases and the J gene end by 2 bases; junction bases not matched to a gene: 4. The CDR3 length is 16 residues. CDR1 and CDR2 from the germline V gene are LGHDT and YNNKEL (reference sequence). These data belong to a study of T cells after yellow fever vaccination. The wider study: Low-cell-number fractions were prepared with SMART-Seq v4 Ultra Low Input.

Whole-study results and caveats: A limited proportion of clonotypes was detected within both the CD4 and CD8 compartments.

This material consisted of CD4+ T cells sorted from PBMCs, taken roughly 14 days after the first yellow fever vaccination. The chain links TRBV3-1 to TRBJ2-1, with 9 positions matching TRBD1. The clonotype originates from a man younger than 35 who received the YFV17D yellow fever vaccine. The CDR3: CASSQNTGGAYNEQFF. The CDR3 DNA reads TGTGCCAGCAGCCAAAATACAGGGGGCGCCTACAATGAGCAGTTCTTC.